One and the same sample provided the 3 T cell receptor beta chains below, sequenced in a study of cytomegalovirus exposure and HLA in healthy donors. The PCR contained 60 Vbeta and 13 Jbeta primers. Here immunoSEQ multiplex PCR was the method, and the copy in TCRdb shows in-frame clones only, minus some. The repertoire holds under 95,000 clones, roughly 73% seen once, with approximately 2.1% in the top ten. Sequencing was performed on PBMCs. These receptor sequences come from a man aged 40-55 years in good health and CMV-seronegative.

The CDR3 here is CASSLLGGSNQPQHF. The DNA for the CDR3 is TGTGCCAGCAGCTTATTGGGGGGTAGCAATCAGCCCCAGCATTTT. The genes are TRBV7-2 and TRBJ1-5; the D gene is possibly TRBD1 (5 bases). The V end lost 2 bases, the J end lost 0 bases, and 8 bases lay between the germline ends. In germline, CDR1 is SGHTA, CDR2 FQGNSA. The CDR3 totals 15 residues. Full variable domain (rest looked up from reference TRBV7-2 and TRBJ1-5): GAGVSQSPSNKVTEKGKDVELRCDPISGHTALYWYRQSLGQGLEFLIYFQGNSAPDKSGLPSDRFSAERTGGSVSTLTIQRTQQEDSAVYLCASSLLGGSNQPQHFGDGTRLSIL.

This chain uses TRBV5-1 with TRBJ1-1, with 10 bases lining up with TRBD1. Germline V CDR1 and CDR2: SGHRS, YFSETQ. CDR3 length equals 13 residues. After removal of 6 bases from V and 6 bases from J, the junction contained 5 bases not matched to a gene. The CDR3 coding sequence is TGCGCCAGCAACCCGACAGGGGGCGCTGAAGCTTTCTTT. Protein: CASNPTGGAEAFF.

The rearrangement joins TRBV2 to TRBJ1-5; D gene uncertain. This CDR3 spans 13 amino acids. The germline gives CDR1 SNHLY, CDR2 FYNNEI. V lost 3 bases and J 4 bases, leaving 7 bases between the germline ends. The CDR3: CASSDRENQPQHF. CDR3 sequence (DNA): TGTGCCAGCAGTGACCGGGAGAATCAGCCCCAGCATTTT.